This record concerns one TCR beta chain sequence. The antigen this receptor binds is unknown. Nothing much larger sits one base from this clone, and base qualities are not available. The CDR3 numbers 14 residues from cysteine through phenylalanine. Only the CDR3 DNA stays, 42 bases, in frame from base 1. V gives up 3 bases and J gives up 4 bases, and the segment between their germline ends measures 12 bases. CDR1 SGHRS and CDR2 YFSETQ are derived from the germline V gene. TCR cDNA was made using 5'RACE template switching, a step that added a universal primer site and unique molecular identifiers. Priming of cDNA synthesis was performed from both the TCR alpha and TCR beta constant segments. Library amplification involved two PCR steps, and the second step added sample barcodes and sequencing adapters. Sequencing of libraries was done on Illumina HiSeq 2500 (2x100 bp) or NovaSeq (2x150 bp). Per the original workflow: MIGEC was used to demultiplex reads and collapse the reads into UMI consensus sequences, and MiXCR was used for V(D)J alignment. Using edgeR on replicate PBMC samples, clonotypes were called vaccine-responding if FDR was below 0.01 and the log2 fold change was above 5 up to day 15. Bulk clonotypes were assigned CD4 or CD8 identity according to which sequenced CD4 or CD8 repertoire held them at higher abundance. TCRdb reprocessing: public reads trimmed at Q25 with fastp, clones called with MiXCR, in-frame beta chains kept. Identical CDR3 protein sequences are pooled into one entry, listed with their most common genes and DNA. In this record, the V and J calls reflect TCRdb's handling and not the investigators' own analysis. The sample table holds under 700,000 distinct CDR3 sequences, of which around 16% were seen once. The top ten clones comprise roughly 17% of the sample.

This entry comes from a study of T cells after yellow fever vaccination (dated by TCRdb to about 2019). Turning to the overall study: The SMART-Seq v4 Ultra Low Input RNA kit was used to prepare libraries from fractions with low cell numbers. Two healthy male donors, one aged 18 to 30 and one aged 30 to 40 years, were included in the cohort. Blood samples were taken at several timepoints before and after primary and secondary immunization, and bulk PBMC replicates and cell subsets were isolated. To track T-cell clones before and after primary and booster YFV17D yellow fever vaccination, bulk TCR alpha and beta repertoires were sequenced longitudinally.

This specimen's treatment or condition label, interpreted: live attenuated yellow fever vaccine strain. At each blood-draw timepoint, two biological replicates of bulk PBMCs were collected. A standard Ficoll-Paque protocol was used to isolate PBMCs from peripheral blood. TriZol was used to extract RNA from bulk PBMCs, CD4 and CD8 fractions, and dextramer-positive and dextramer-negative fractions. The paper's findings and limits, for the study overall: Because the study included only a couple of donors, the extent to which the findings can be generalized is limited. Computational filtering was needed because FACS-sorted repertoires could contain abundant contaminating clonotypes from the bulk population. After the booster, most clones that had expanded after primary vaccination were detected again (almost 97% of CD4 and roughly 86% of CD8), suggesting broad maintenance of memory. A small share of clonotypes was detected in both CD4 and CD8 compartments, with the overlap likely arising from convergent recombination. Compared with the primary T-cell response, the secondary T-cell response was weaker but faster, peaking on day 5 rather than day 15.

This sequence uses TRBV5-1 and TRBJ2-3; the D gene assignment is perhaps TRBD1 or TRBD2, with each matching 5 bases. This TCR came from a man younger than 35 who received the YFV17D yellow fever vaccine. Sequenced here: PBMCs, sampled 5 days after the first yellow fever vaccination. The CDR3 loop reads CASSSRGGSDTQYF. In nucleotides, the sequence is TGCGCCAGCAGCTCCCGGGGCGGGTCAGATACGCAGTATTTT.